Sequencing of this T cell receptor beta chain was carried out in a study of PD-1 blockade in classical Hodgkin lymphoma. Study-wide findings and caveats: Compared with baseline, CD4+ but not CD8+ TCR diversity had risen significantly by C4D1.

The table came from immunoSEQ multiplex PCR; TCRdb's copy has only in-frame clones and leaves some out. The sample includes about 41,000 clones, approximately 80% of them seen just once. Worth noting for this clone: Its antigen is unknown.

All trial patients relapsed after autologous stem cell transplantation. This CDR3 contains 14 residues. V lost 6 bases, J lost 7 bases, and 19 bases lay in between. Germline V gene data show CDR1 as MDHEN and CDR2 as SYDVKM. The V call is TRBV28, the J call TRBJ2-7; tentatively, D is TRBD1 (6 bases). This sample comprised peripheral blood mononuclear cells (PBMCs), obtained at baseline. This TCR came from a human donor with classical Hodgkin lymphoma. The CDR3 DNA follows: TGTGCCAGCAGCGGGACACCGGTGGTGAGTGAGCAGTACTTC. It translates to CASSGTPVVSEQYF.